The TCR beta chain under discussion was sequenced for a study of cytomegalovirus exposure and HLA in healthy donors. Here immunoSEQ multiplex PCR was the method, and the copy in TCRdb shows in-frame clones only, minus some. The data show some 320,000 clones, 87% seen once. Study results and limitations: Both high specificity and high sensitivity reportedly marked the classifier's diagnosis of cytomegalovirus status. There were some public TCRs occurring in many donors, but most TCR sequences were rare.

As regards this clone: Its antigen is still unknown.

The sample consisted of PBMCs. The TCR was taken from a woman in her twenties or thirties in good health and CMV-seropositive.

In DNA form, the CDR3 reads TGTGCCAGCAGTGAAGCGGCATCCCAACCTGCCACGCAGTATTTT. It translates to CASSEAASQPATQYF. V usage is TRBV2 and J usage is TRBJ2-3; D gene uncertain. The CDR3 totals 15 residues. Germline CDR1 reads SNHLY; CDR2 reads FYNNEI. Trimming took 0 bases from V and 9 from J, leaving 16 bases between them.